Given below is one T cell receptor beta chain in context. Its matching antigen is unknown. Profiled with immunoSEQ multiplex PCR; TCRdb holds only in-frame clones, not every one. Of approximately 14,000 clones listed, less than 85% are singletons. This sample was included in a study of neoadjuvant anti-PD-1 for oral cavity cancer. Study-wide results and limits: Higher pretreatment blood Treg/Th17 ratios correlated with higher pretreatment blood and lower post-treatment tumor TCRbeta clonality.

V shed 0 bases and J shed 7 bases, with 6 bases lying between them. This CDR3 is built from 13 residues. Germline CDR1 SEHNR, CDR2 FQNEAQ (reference sequence). The sequencing used PBMCs, collected before nivolumab (anti-PD-1) treatment. This sequence was found in a person aged 35-80 years with oral cavity squamous cell carcinoma. The chain is built from TRBV7-9 and TRBJ1-4; D may be TRBD1 (6 bases). CDR3 nucleotides: TGTGCCAGCAGCTTAGCAGGGGGTGAAAAACTGTTTTTT. It encodes CASSLAGGEKLFF.